This T cell receptor beta chain came from a study of OX40 agonist ivuxolimab in advanced cancers. Enrollment shut out patients with autoimmune disease history or systemic immunosuppression. Method: immunoSEQ multiplex PCR; TCRdb's copy keeps in-frame clones and lacks some. Of about 63,000 clones in the sample, about three quarters were seen once. Trimming cost V 1 base and J 0 bases, with 13 bases left between them. Germline V gene lookup returns CDR1 SGDLS and CDR2 YYNGEE. The CDR3 has 16 amino acids. The V and J genes are TRBV9 and TRBJ1-1; possibly TRBD1 for D (5 bases). This TCR was recovered from an adult with an advanced solid tumor such as melanoma, head and neck, liver or kidney cancer. The material sequenced was CD4+ or CD8+ T cells sorted from blood, taken in a trial of the OX40 agonist ivuxolimab. CDR3 DNA sequence: TGTGCCAGCAGCGTATTGGGGGGAGGCATGAACACTGAAGCTTTCTTT. As protein: CASSVLGGGMNTEAFF.